This TCR beta chain was obtained from a study of cytomegalovirus exposure and HLA in healthy donors. General study points: A few V segments could not be told apart, such as TRBV6-2 and TRBV6-3, and were left out.

This CDR3 has 15 residues. V shed 3 bases and J 1 base; nucleotides not matched to a gene: 3. CDR1 is MNHEY, CDR2 SMNVEV, per germline (reference sequence). As regards this clone: Its antigen is unknown.

PCR was performed using 60 Vbeta and 13 Jbeta primers. Generated by immunoSEQ multiplex PCR, the TCRdb table keeps only in-frame clones and is missing some. The repertoire has 150,000 to 200,000 clones, around four fifths of them found once; the top ten carry roughly 1.7%. V gene TRBV27 combines with J gene TRBJ1-5; 7 bases line up with TRBD1. The sequence derives from a man aged 40-49 years in good health and CMV-seropositive. The sample comprised PBMCs. In nucleotides, the CDR3 is TGTGCCAGCAGTTTGGGACAGACAAGCAATCAGCCCCAGCATTTT. It yields the protein CASSLGQTSNQPQHF.